This T cell receptor beta chain was sequenced during a study of spatial heterogeneity in lung cancer (dated by TCRdb to the late 2010s). Regarding the research as a whole: Beta-chain transcripts were consistently detected in greater numbers than alpha-chain transcripts, which likely reflects a higher abundance of beta-chain transcripts. In the raw uncorrected reads, each unique combination of TCR and UMI appeared on average more than ten times. In non-small cell lung cancer, the study quantitatively compared TCR alpha and beta repertoires across several tumor regions, matched nontumor lung, and blood. Nonsynonymous mutation counts, determined by whole-exome sequencing of tumor tissue, were related to features of the TCR repertoire. Both alpha and beta chains were TCR-sequenced in samples taken at surgery, namely 220 tumor regions, around 61 matched nontumor lung samples and around 53 PBMC samples. Broad study findings and their caveats: Additional single-cell paired TCR alpha and beta sequencing was considered necessary to confirm, at a functional level, the hypothesis that regional TCRs recognize regional mutations. Ubiquitous expanded tumor TCRs were found in blood more often at tumor resection than at routine follow-up.

Concerning this clonotype itself: Its antigen is not yet known. No base-level quality is on record; no much larger clone is a single base apart.

Read against the paper, the sample's time point label means: sample taken at primary tumor resection. Without any cell sorting, TCR sequencing was performed on whole RNA extracted either from tumor and nontumor lung tissue or from cryopreserved PBMC samples. Donors were approximately 72 patients with early-stage, untreated non-small cell lung cancer from the lung TRACERx cohort. Only patients with enough RNA available from two or more tumor regions were chosen for TCR sequencing. Library preparation was by 5' RACE. The data were produced on a NextSeq 500. The TCR library protocol attached a unique molecular identifier to each TCR cDNA molecule to allow correction of PCR and sequencing errors. The source study handled its data this way. TCR identification, UMI-based error correction and CDR3 extraction were all carried out with Decombinator tools. TCRs above a frequency of 2 per 1,000, corresponding to the top 1% of the tumor frequency distribution, were defined as expanded. Renyi diversity was calculated using the R vegan package after each repertoire was subsampled 100 times to 5,000 TCRs. To build CDR3 similarity networks, amino acid triplet string-kernel similarity was used, and CDR3s were connected when their pairwise similarity was above 0.82. TCRdb itself trimmed the public reads at Q25 with fastp, ran MiXCR and retained productive beta chains. Merged by CDR3 protein, the rows form single entries marked with the most common genes and DNA. The V and J calls here are based on TCRdb, not the publication. The sample table holds around 4,000 distinct CDR3 sequences, of which about a sixth were seen once. The ten largest clones capture just over 70% of the sample.

Taken from the germline V gene, the CDR1 and CDR2 loops are MNHEY and SVGAGI. Measured from the cysteine to the phenylalanine, the CDR3 is 16 residues long. Only the CDR3 DNA stays, 48 bases, in frame from base 1. At the junction V is shortened by 6 bases and J by 3 bases; bases outside the gene matches: 8. This clonotype was obtained from a male donor with early-stage non-small cell lung cancer. This chain joins TRBV6-5 to TRBJ2-3, and TRBD2 matches 11 of the central bases. The sequencing used PBMCs, collected at surgery. The DNA reads TGTGCCAGCAGCACCCTAGCGGGGGGTGAAACAGATACGCAGTATTTT. This translates into CASSTLAGGETDTQYF.